This TCR beta chain stems from a study of regulatory T cells in long-lasting Graves disease. Regarding time point: newly diagnosed GD, antithyroid drugs for less than 3 months. The TCR library was made from RNA extracted from PBMCs. Investigators report Graves' disease was diagnosed under American Thyroid Association guidelines. Germline loops: CDR1 GTSNPN, CDR2 SVGIG (reference sequence). The CDR3 extends over 12 amino acids. The V end was cut by 0 bases, the J end by 5 bases, with 5 bases between. With iRepertoire HTBI primers and Arm-PCR of CDR3 regions, TCR beta libraries were built. MiXCR, run by TCRdb on the multiplex PCR reads, gives a single entry per CDR3 protein. The data contain about 620,000 distinct CDR3 sequences, roughly 16% of them singletons. This clonotype was counted ten times or more. The same data also went into a second study, on T cells in Graves' hyperthyroidism and ophthalmopathy.

V is TRBV30 and J is TRBJ2-1; D uncertain. This TCR was sampled from a woman younger than 45 with Graves disease. The sample in question was peripheral blood mononuclear cells (PBMCs), obtained at new diagnosis, from a patient treated with antithyroid drugs. CDR3 region: CAWSVWDNEQFF. CDR3 sequence (DNA): TGTGCCTGGAGTGTATGGGACAATGAGCAGTTCTTC.